This is a list of T cell receptor beta chains from one sample in a study of T cell repertoires in cytomegalovirus infection. These receptors lack a known antigen. TCRdb re-called the reads through MiXCR, storing one row per CDR3 protein. The table shows approximately 990,000 distinct CDR3 sequences, with 31% occurring only once. This sample comprised cultured CD8+ T cells from PBMCs, obtained from culture after CMV antigen stimulation. Receptors were obtained from a human donor in good health (CMV status not recorded). Some clones in this sample may be carry-over from other donors' samples. Both conserved end residues are part of each CDR3. Each record gives: clone size, V gene, J gene, D gene, CDR3 protein, CDR3 DNA. A D gene is named only where the DNA matches it firmly. Expanded clones are given a class, and other clones once, few, many or no size at all.

clone size: NA; V gene: TRBV12-5; J gene: TRBJ2-3; D gene: NA; CDR3 protein: CASNRGGDTQYF; CDR3 DNA: TGTGCTAGTAACAGGGGGGGAGATACGCAGTATTTT
clone size: NA; V gene: TRBV6-6; J gene: TRBJ1-4; D gene: NA; CDR3 protein: CASRPSGTSNEKLFF; CDR3 DNA: TGTGCCAGCAGACCTTCCGGGACAAGTAATGAAAAACTGTTTTTT
clone size: few; V gene: TRBV13; J gene: TRBJ2-7; D gene: NA; CDR3 protein: CASSGTRGRDYEQYF; CDR3 DNA: TGTGCCAGCAGCGGTACGCGGGGGCGAGACTACGAGCAGTACTTC
clone size: NA; V gene: TRBV6-6; J gene: TRBJ2-1; D gene: TRBD2; CDR3 protein: CASRWTSGNNEQFF; CDR3 DNA: TGTGCCAGCAGATGGACTAGCGGGAACAATGAGCAGTTCTTC
clone size: NA; V gene: TRBV9; J gene: TRBJ2-1; D gene: NA; CDR3 protein: CASSVDILLGNEQFF; CDR3 DNA: TGTGCCAGCAGCGTAGACATTCTCCTAGGCAATGAGCAGTTCTTC
clone size: few; V gene: TRBV29-1; J gene: TRBJ1-1; D gene: NA; CDR3 protein: CSVAGGTNTEAFF; CDR3 DNA: TGCAGCGTTGCTGGGGGGACGAACACTGAAGCTTTCTTT
clone size: many; V gene: TRBV10-3; J gene: TRBJ2-3; D gene: NA; CDR3 protein: CAISEFVDTQYF; CDR3 DNA: TGTGCCATCAGTGAGTTCGTAGATACGCAGTATTTT
clone size: few; V gene: TRBV9; J gene: TRBJ2-3; D gene: TRBD1; CDR3 protein: CASSQGAGSTDTQYF; CDR3 DNA: TGTGCCAGCAGTCAGGGGGCGGGGAGCACAGATACGCAGTATTTT
clone size: NA; V gene: TRBV2; J gene: TRBJ2-1; D gene: NA; CDR3 protein: CASSELRSYNEQFF; CDR3 DNA: TGTGCCAGCAGTGAGCTGAGGTCTTACAATGAGCAGTTCTTC
clone size: NA; V gene: TRBV9; J gene: TRBJ1-1; D gene: NA; CDR3 protein: CASSVEDTGWTEAFF; CDR3 DNA: TGTGCCAGCAGCGTAGAGGACACGGGTTGGACTGAAGCTTTCTTT
clone size: few; V gene: TRBV12-3/TRBV12-4; J gene: TRBJ2-1; D gene: NA; CDR3 protein: CASSPSGASIFNEQFF; CDR3 DNA: TGTGCCAGCAGCCCATCGGGTGCTTCAATTTTTAATGAGCAGTTCTTC
clone size: many; V gene: TRBV7-9; J gene: TRBJ2-6; D gene: TRBD1; CDR3 protein: CASRPGTGPSSGANVLTF; CDR3 DNA: TGTGCCAGCAGGCCCGGGACAGGGCCAAGTTCTGGGGCCAACGTCCTGACTTTC
clone size: NA; V gene: TRBV6-2/TRBV6-3; J gene: TRBJ1-2; D gene: NA; CDR3 protein: CASISKGGYTF; CDR3 DNA: TGTGCCAGCATCTCGAAAGGCGGCTACACCTTC
clone size: few; V gene: TRBV28; J gene: TRBJ1-3; D gene: NA; CDR3 protein: CASTLRGVENTIYF; CDR3 DNA: TGTGCCAGCACCCTAAGAGGGGTGGAGAACACCATATATTTT
clone size: NA; V gene: TRBV5-1; J gene: TRBJ2-1; D gene: NA; CDR3 protein: CASSLVRSEQFF; CDR3 DNA: TGCGCCAGCAGCTTGGTGCGGAGTGAGCAGTTCTTC
clone size: NA; V gene: TRBV6-5; J gene: TRBJ2-5; D gene: NA; CDR3 protein: CASSPGGGGGTQYF; CDR3 DNA: TGTGCCAGCAGCCCCGGAGGGGGCGGAGGGACCCAGTACTTC
clone size: NA; V gene: TRBV7-6; J gene: TRBJ2-4; D gene: NA; CDR3 protein: CASSLADRWLPKNIQYF; CDR3 DNA: TGTGCCAGCAGCTTAGCTGATCGGTGGTTACCCAAAAACATTCAGTACTTC
clone size: few; V gene: TRBV7-8; J gene: TRBJ2-2; D gene: NA; CDR3 protein: CASSLVGRSNTGELFF; CDR3 DNA: TGTGCCAGCAGCTTAGTAGGGCGGTCGAACACCGGGGAGCTGTTTTTT
clone size: NA; V gene: TRBV7-9; J gene: TRBJ2-1; D gene: NA; CDR3 protein: CASSLTDRLFNEQFF; CDR3 DNA: TGTGCCAGCAGCTTAACAGACCGACTATTCAATGAGCAGTTCTTC
clone size: NA; V gene: TRBV4-1; J gene: TRBJ2-1; D gene: NA; CDR3 protein: CASSRHGQGNEQFF; CDR3 DNA: TGCGCCAGCAGCCGCCACGGTCAGGGCAATGAGCAGTTCTTC
clone size: NA; V gene: TRBV25-1; J gene: TRBJ1-2; D gene: TRBD1; CDR3 protein: CASSRQGALPNYGYTF; CDR3 DNA: TGTGCCAGCAGTCGACAGGGGGCTCTTCCTAACTATGGCTACACCTTC
clone size: many; V gene: TRBV7-8; J gene: TRBJ2-5; D gene: NA; CDR3 protein: CASSLKGTLYQETQYF; CDR3 DNA: TGTGCCAGCAGCTTAAAGGGTACCCTATACCAAGAGACCCAGTACTTC
clone size: NA; V gene: TRBV25-1; J gene: TRBJ1-1; D gene: NA; CDR3 protein: CASSEWDFSEAFF; CDR3 DNA: TGTGCCAGCAGTGAATGGGATTTTTCTGAAGCTTTCTTT
clone size: few; V gene: TRBV5-6; J gene: TRBJ2-3; D gene: NA; CDR3 protein: CASSFPSGTSPTDTQYF; CDR3 DNA: TGTGCCAGCAGCTTCCCTTCCGGGACTTCTCCCACAGATACGCAGTATTTT
clone size: NA; V gene: TRBV5-4; J gene: TRBJ2-2; D gene: TRBD2; CDR3 protein: CASSLRRGSTGELFF; CDR3 DNA: TGTGCCAGCAGCTTACGGCGGGGGAGCACCGGGGAGCTGTTTTTT
clone size: NA; V gene: TRBV11-2; J gene: TRBJ1-2; D gene: NA; CDR3 protein: CASSLDLPRFNYGYTF; CDR3 DNA: TGTGCCAGCAGCTTAGATTTACCCCGGTTTAACTATGGCTACACCTTC
clone size: many; V gene: TRBV7-6; J gene: TRBJ1-2; D gene: NA; CDR3 protein: CASSLEATANYGYTF; CDR3 DNA: TGTGCCAGCAGCTTAGAGGCGACAGCTAACTATGGCTACACCTTC
clone size: NA; V gene: TRBV4-1; J gene: TRBJ2-5; D gene: TRBD2; CDR3 protein: CASSLLETSEKETQYF; CDR3 DNA: TGCGCCAGCAGCCTCCTTGAGACTAGCGAGAAAGAGACCCAGTACTTC
clone size: many; V gene: TRBV7-2; J gene: TRBJ1-4; D gene: NA; CDR3 protein: CASSLALAGREKLFF; CDR3 DNA: TGTGCCAGCAGCTTAGCCTTGGCAGGGCGGGAAAAACTGTTTTTT
clone size: few; V gene: TRBV27; J gene: TRBJ2-1; D gene: NA; CDR3 protein: CASSLIFNNEQFF; CDR3 DNA: TGTGCCAGCAGTTTGATCTTTAATAATGAGCAGTTCTTC
clone size: NA; V gene: TRBV10-3; J gene: TRBJ2-3; D gene: TRBD2; CDR3 protein: CAIRKRTSEDTDTQYF; CDR3 DNA: TGTGCCATCAGGAAAAGGACTAGCGAAGACACAGATACGCAGTATTTT
clone size: many; V gene: TRBV7-2; J gene: TRBJ2-7; D gene: NA; CDR3 protein: CASSLDREIYEQYF; CDR3 DNA: TGTGCCAGCAGCTTAGACAGGGAGATCTACGAGCAGTACTTC
clone size: few; V gene: TRBV5-4; J gene: TRBJ2-7; D gene: NA; CDR3 protein: CASSYLDGYEQYF; CDR3 DNA: TGTGCCAGCAGCTATTTGGACGGATACGAGCAGTACTTC
clone size: many; V gene: TRBV9; J gene: TRBJ1-1; D gene: NA; CDR3 protein: CASSVVRTNTEAFF; CDR3 DNA: TGTGCCAGCAGCGTAGTTCGCACAAATACTGAAGCTTTCTTT
clone size: few; V gene: TRBV11-2; J gene: TRBJ1-1; D gene: NA; CDR3 protein: CASSTGSSGVFF; CDR3 DNA: TGTGCCAGCAGCACAGGTTCCAGTGGGGTTTTCTTT
clone size: NA; V gene: TRBV5-6; J gene: TRBJ2-5; D gene: TRBD1; CDR3 protein: CASSPPSGTGLFIETQYF; CDR3 DNA: TGTGCCAGCAGTCCTCCCTCCGGGACAGGGCTTTTCATAGAGACCCAGTACTTC
clone size: NA; V gene: TRBV6-8; J gene: TRBJ1-5; D gene: NA; CDR3 protein: CASSSSGEGNQPQHF; CDR3 DNA: TGTGCCAGCAGTTCCTCGGGTGAGGGCAATCAGCCCCAGCATTTT
clone size: few; V gene: TRBV12-3/TRBV12-4; J gene: TRBJ2-6; D gene: NA; CDR3 protein: CASSFSLSSGANVLTF; CDR3 DNA: TGTGCCAGCAGTTTCTCTCTTAGCTCTGGGGCCAACGTCCTGACTTTC
clone size: NA; V gene: TRBV2; J gene: TRBJ2-1; D gene: NA; CDR3 protein: CASSKTLDYVEQFF; CDR3 DNA: TGTGCCAGCAGTAAGACTCTAGATTATGTTGAGCAGTTCTTC
clone size: many; V gene: TRBV4-3; J gene: TRBJ1-5; D gene: NA; CDR3 protein: CASSQDSQVNQPQHF; CDR3 DNA: TGCGCCAGCAGCCAAGACTCACAGGTGAATCAGCCCCAGCATTTT
clone size: NA; V gene: TRBV5-1; J gene: TRBJ2-7; D gene: TRBD1; CDR3 protein: CASSPGTGIPLEQYF; CDR3 DNA: TGCGCCAGCAGCCCTGGGACAGGGATCCCCCTCGAGCAGTACTTC
clone size: few; V gene: TRBV7-6; J gene: TRBJ2-2; D gene: TRBD2; CDR3 protein: CASSRGLAGVDGELFF; CDR3 DNA: TGTGCCAGCAGCCGCGGACTAGCGGGGGTTGACGGGGAGCTGTTTTTT
clone size: NA; V gene: TRBV27; J gene: TRBJ1-1; D gene: TRBD1; CDR3 protein: CASSLKQGRAFF; CDR3 DNA: TGTGCCAGCAGTTTAAAACAGGGGAGGGCTTTCTTT
clone size: NA; V gene: TRBV3-1; J gene: TRBJ2-5; D gene: TRBD2; CDR3 protein: CASSQDLTSGGIYQETQYF; CDR3 DNA: TGTGCCAGCAGCCAAGATCTCACTAGCGGGGGGATCTACCAAGAGACCCAGTACTTC
clone size: many; V gene: TRBV7-6; J gene: TRBJ2-5; D gene: NA; CDR3 protein: CASSLAEETQYF; CDR3 DNA: TGTGCCAGCAGCTTGGCGGAAGAGACCCAGTACTTC
clone size: NA; V gene: TRBV14; J gene: TRBJ2-7; D gene: TRBD1; CDR3 protein: CASSQGSGGKYEQYF; CDR3 DNA: TGTGCCAGCAGCCAAGGGTCAGGGGGCAAGTACGAGCAGTACTTC
clone size: NA; V gene: TRBV7-9; J gene: TRBJ1-6; D gene: TRBD1; CDR3 protein: CVSSLRGRDNSPLHF; CDR3 DNA: TGTGTCAGCAGCTTAAGGGGGCGGGATAATTCACCCCTCCACTTT
clone size: NA; V gene: TRBV6-2/TRBV6-3; J gene: TRBJ2-1; D gene: TRBD1; CDR3 protein: CASSPRTGQSYNEQFF; CDR3 DNA: TGTGCCAGCAGTCCCCGGACAGGGCAATCCTACAATGAGCAGTTCTTC
clone size: many; V gene: TRBV6-1; J gene: TRBJ1-1; D gene: NA; CDR3 protein: CASSEAGGTLNTEAFF; CDR3 DNA: TGTGCCAGCAGTGAAGCCGGGGGCACCCTGAACACTGAAGCTTTCTTT
clone size: NA; V gene: TRBV9; J gene: TRBJ2-1; D gene: TRBD2; CDR3 protein: CASSSAGLVNNEQFF; CDR3 DNA: TGTGCCAGCAGCTCAGCGGGACTAGTTAACAATGAGCAGTTCTTC